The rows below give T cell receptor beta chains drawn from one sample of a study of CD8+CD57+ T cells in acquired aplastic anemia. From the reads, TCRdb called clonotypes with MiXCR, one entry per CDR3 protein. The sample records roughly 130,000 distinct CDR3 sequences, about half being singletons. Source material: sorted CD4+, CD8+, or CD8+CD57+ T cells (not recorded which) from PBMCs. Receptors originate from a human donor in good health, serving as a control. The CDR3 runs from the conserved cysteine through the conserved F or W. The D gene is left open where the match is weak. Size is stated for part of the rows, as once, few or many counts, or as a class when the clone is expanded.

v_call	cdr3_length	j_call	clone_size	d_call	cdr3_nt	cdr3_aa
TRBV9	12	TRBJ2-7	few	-	TGTGCCAGCAGCGTAGAGGGCTACGAGCAGTACTTC	CASSVEGYEQYF
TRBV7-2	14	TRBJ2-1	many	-	TGTGCCAGCAGCCTCACACGGGGCAGGGCCGAGCAGTTCTTC	CASSLTRGRAEQFF
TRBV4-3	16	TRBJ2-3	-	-	TGCGCCAGCAGCCAAGATCGGAGACCACCCGCAGATACGCAGTATTTT	CASSQDRRPPADTQYF
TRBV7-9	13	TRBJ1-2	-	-	TGTGCCAGCAGCTTAGGCCCTAACTATGGCTACACCTTC	CASSLGPNYGYTF
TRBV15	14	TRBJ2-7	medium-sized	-	TGTGCCACCAGCAGAGGGGCAAACTCCTACGAGCAGTACTTC	CATSRGANSYEQYF
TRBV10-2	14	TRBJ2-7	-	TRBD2	TGCGCCAGCAGATTTAGCGGGGGGGCATACGAGCAGTACTTC	CASRFSGGAYEQYF
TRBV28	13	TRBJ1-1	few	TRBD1	TGTGCCAGCTACCAGGGACAGGGGTTTGAAGCTTTCTTT	CASYQGQGFEAFF
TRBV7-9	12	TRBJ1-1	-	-	TGTGCCAGCAGCTTGGACAGCCCTGAAGCTTTCTTT	CASSLDSPEAFF
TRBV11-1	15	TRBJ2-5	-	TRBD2	TGTGCCAGCAGCCTAGCGGGGGGGCCCGGGGAGGCCCAGTACTTC	CASSLAGGPGEAQYF
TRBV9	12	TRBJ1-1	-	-	TGTGCCAGCAGCGAGGAGACTGGAAAAGCTTTCTTT	CASSEETGKAFF
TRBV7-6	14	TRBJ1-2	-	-	TGTGCCAGCAGCTTAGGTGGCAGGGAACAAGGCTACACCTTC	CASSLGGREQGYTF
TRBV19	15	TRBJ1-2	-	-	TGTGCCAGTAGTATACTAGGCGGATCAAACTATGGCTACACCTTC	CASSILGGSNYGYTF
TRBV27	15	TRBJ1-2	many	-	TGTGCCAGCAGGGGGGGCGCGGCGGGGGACTATGGCTACACCTTC	CASRGGAAGDYGYTF
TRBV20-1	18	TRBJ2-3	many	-	TGCAGTGCTACTCGGTTTGGACTGGCGGGGAGATCCACAGATACGCAGTATTTT	CSATRFGLAGRSTDTQYF
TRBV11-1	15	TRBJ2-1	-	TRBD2	TGTGCCAGCAGCCGAACTAGCGGGGGATACAATGAGCAGTTCTTC	CASSRTSGGYNEQFF
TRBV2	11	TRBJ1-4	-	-	TGTGCCAGCAGATCCGGCGGCCTACTGTTTTTT	CASRSGGLLFF
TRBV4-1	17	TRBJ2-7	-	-	TGCGCCAGCAGCCAAGAGGATAGCCCTTCCTTATTATACGAGCAGTACTTC	CASSQEDSPSLLYEQYF
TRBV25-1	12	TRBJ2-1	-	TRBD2	TGTGCCAGCAGCACCACGGGAGGGGAGCAGTTCTTC	CASSTTGGEQFF
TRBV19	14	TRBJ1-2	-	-	TGTGCCAGTAGTATACGAGAGGCCCTCTATGGCTACACCTTC	CASSIREALYGYTF
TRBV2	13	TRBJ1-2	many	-	TGTGCCAGCAGTTTCAGACAGGTTGATAGCTACACCTTC	CASSFRQVDSYTF
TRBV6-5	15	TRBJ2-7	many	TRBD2	TGTGCCAGCAGTTCAGGACTAGCGGGGACGTACGAGCAGTACTTC	CASSSGLAGTYEQYF
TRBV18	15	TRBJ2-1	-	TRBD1	TGTGCCAGCTCACCCTCCGACAGGGTAGTCAATGAGCAGTTCTTC	CASSPSDRVVNEQFF
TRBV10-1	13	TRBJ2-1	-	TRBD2	TGCGCCAGCAGCCGTGGGGGGGTGAATGAGCAGTTCTTC	CASSRGGVNEQFF
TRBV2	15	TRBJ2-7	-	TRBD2	TGTGCCAGCAGTCTGACTAGCGGGCCCTCCTACGAGCAGTACTTC	CASSLTSGPSYEQYF
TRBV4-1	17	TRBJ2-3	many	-	TGCGCCAGCAGCCAAGATAGACAGGGGAGGGCCACAGATACGCAGTATTTT	CASSQDRQGRATDTQYF
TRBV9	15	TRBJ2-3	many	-	TGTGCCAGCAGCGTAATCCCCCAATTCACAGATACGCAGTATTTT	CASSVIPQFTDTQYF
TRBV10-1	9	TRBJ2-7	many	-	TGCCCCCGAACAGTTGAGCAGTACTTC	CPRTVEQYF
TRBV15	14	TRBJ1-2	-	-	TGTGCCACCAGCAAACAGGGCTCTAACTATGGCTACACCTTC	CATSKQGSNYGYTF
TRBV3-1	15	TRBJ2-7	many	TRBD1	TGTGCCAGCAGCCACCCGGACAGGGACTCCTACGAGCAGTACTTC	CASSHPDRDSYEQYF
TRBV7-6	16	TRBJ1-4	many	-	TGTGCCAGCAGCTTAGGGTTCCAGGGCACTAATGAAAAACTGTTTTTT	CASSLGFQGTNEKLFF
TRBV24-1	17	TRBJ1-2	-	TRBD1	TGTGCCACCAGTGATTGGGATTCCGGGACAGAGAACTATGGCTACACCTTC	CATSDWDSGTENYGYTF